The 28 T cell receptor beta chains below were found in one sample sequenced in a study of OX40 agonist ivuxolimab in advanced cancers. Library preparation used the immunoSEQ multiplex PCR assay. In its TCRdb copy, this immuneACCESS table keeps in-frame sequences only and misses some clones. Where compared with another copy, unresolved V genes explain less than half of these, and the others have no known cause. Recorded for this sample are about 26,000 clones; 85% of them occurred a single time. The biggest ten clones account for 26% of the sample. Sequenced here: CD4+ or CD8+ T cells sorted from blood, sampled in a trial of the OX40 agonist ivuxolimab. The receptors come from an adult with an advanced solid tumor such as melanoma, head and neck, liver or kidney cancer.

Comment on this clone: An end of the junction does not agree with germline; a read error may underlie this. The chain combines TRBV7-9 with TRBJ2-7, with a weak D call TRBD1 (6 bases). Germline V gene sequence: CDR1 SEHNR, CDR2 FQNEAQ (reference sequence). The CDR3 runs to 15 residues. CDR3 nucleotide sequence: TGCGCCAGCAGCCAATACCGGGACATCTCCTACGAGCAGTACTTC. Its translation: CASSQYRDISYEQYF. The whole variable domain, remainder taken from reference TRBV7-9 and TRBJ2-7, is DTGVSQNPRHKITKRGQNVTFRCDPISEHNRLYWYRQTLGQGPEFLTYFQNEAQLEKSRLLSDRFSAERPKGSFSTLEIQRTEQGDSAMYLCASSQYRDISYEQYFGPGTRLTVT.

CDR3: CASSYGSLSYNEQFF. As DNA, the CDR3 is TGTGCCAGCAGTTATGGGTCCTTATCCTACAATGAGCAGTTCTTC. This chain connects TRBV6-5 to TRBJ2-1; D not certain. Trimming shortened V by 3 bases and J by 1 base, and 10 bases separated the two germline ends. This CDR3 spans 15 amino acids. Germline V CDR1 and CDR2: MNHEY, SVGAGI.

The V and J genes are TRBV30 and TRBJ1-2, with TRBD1 matching 7 bases. The CDR3 extends over 14 amino acids. Germline V gives CDR1 GTSNPN, CDR2 SVGIG (reference sequence). V dropped 7 bases and J dropped 3; count of bases not matched to a gene: 11. The CDR3 DNA is TGTGCCTTAACAGGGGACAGCAACTACTATGGCTACACCTTC. It codes for CALTGDSNYYGYTF.

This clone was seen a single time. This chain uses TRBV11-3 with TRBJ1-2; 9 bases fit TRBD1. Germline values: CDR1 SGHNT, CDR2 YENEEA. This CDR3 is built from 15 residues. Trimming cost V 3 bases and J 4 bases; bases outside gene matches: 6. The CDR3 sequence is CASSFTGGRAYGYTF. The CDR3 coding sequence is TGTGCCAGCAGCTTTACAGGGGGCCGGGCCTATGGCTACACCTTC.

This chain connects TRBV6-6 to TRBJ1-5, with D uncertain. The V and J ends lost 1 base and 0 bases respectively, with 7 bases between them. Germline assignment: CDR1 MNHNY and CDR2 SVGAGI (reference sequence). This CDR3 contains 15 residues. This CDR3 is CASSYFDDSNQPQHF. The CDR3 DNA follows: TGTGCCAGCAGTTACTTTGACGATAGCAATCAGCCCCAGCATTTT.

This chain links TRBV30 with TRBJ1-4; no definite D call. The CDR3 has 15 amino acids. Germline CDR1 is GTSNPN and CDR2 is SVGIG (reference sequence). V was shortened by 0 bases and J by 5 bases, with 13 bases between the two germline ends. CDR3 protein: CAWSVLADPNEKLFF. CDR3 DNA sequence: TGTGCCTGGAGTGTACTCGCGGACCCAAATGAAAAACTGTTTTTT.

The chain carries TRBV7-9 and TRBJ2-3, with D unresolved. Trimming removed 1 base at V and 2 bases at J, with 7 bases between. This CDR3 comprises 14 residues. The germline CDR1 and CDR2 sequences are SEHNR and FQNEAQ (reference sequence). The CDR3 bases are TGTGCCAGCAGCTTAGAGAGTCCCACAGATACGCAGTATTTT. This gives the protein CASSLESPTDTQYF.

This sequence joins TRBV6-6 and TRBJ2-5; no firm D call. Germline lookup yields CDR1 MNHNY and CDR2 SVGAGI (reference sequence). This CDR3 is built from 15 residues. V was shortened by 0 bases and J by 1 base, with 9 bases between the two germline ends. This CDR3 reads CASSYSGSLQETQYF. CDR3 sequence (DNA): TGTGCCAGCAGTTACTCGGGATCACTCCAAGAGACCCAGTACTTC.

This clone was seen a few times. V gene TRBV4-2 combines with J gene TRBJ1-1, with D possibly TRBD1 on 5 matching bases. V was trimmed by 5 bases and J by 2 bases, leaving 18 bases between them. Germline CDR1 is LGHNA and CDR2 is YNFKEQ. The CDR3 consists of 16 residues. The CDR3 loop is CASSKRLGQANTEAFF. CDR3 in DNA: TGTGCCAGCAGCAAACGCTTGGGGCAGGCCAACACTGAAGCTTTCTTT.

The gene calls are TRBV7-8 and TRBJ2-7; 7 bases match TRBD1. Germline V gene sequence: CDR1 SGHVS, CDR2 FQNEAQ. Trimming took 5 bases from V and 2 from J; bases not matched to a gene: 6. CDR3 length: 14 residues. The chain's CDR3 is CASSAGTAPYEQYF. CDR3 bases: TGTGCCAGCAGCGCTGGGACAGCGCCCTACGAGCAGTACTTC. Filled out from reference TRBV7-8 and TRBJ2-7, the complete variable domain reads GAGVSQSPRYKVAKRGQDVALRCDPISGHVSLFWYQQALGQGPEFLTYFQNEAQLDKSGLPSDRFFAERPEGSVSTLKIQRTQQEDSAVYLCASSAGTAPYEQYFGPGTRLTVT.

By proportion, this clone is large. The J gene is TRBJ2-7, the V gene TRBV5-6, with 8 positions matching TRBD1. V gave up 5 bases and J gave up 3 bases; unmatched junction bases: 10. Germline V lookup: CDR1 SGHDT, CDR2 YYEEEE. The CDR3 has 15 residues. This CDR3 is CASSSLYRGNYEQYF. CDR3 DNA: TGTGCCAGCAGTTCCCTCTACAGGGGGAACTACGAGCAGTACTTC.

This chain joins TRBV27 and TRBJ1-3; weak D call: TRBD1 (5 bases). This CDR3 is built from 14 residues. The V gene's germline CDR1 is MNHEY and CDR2 SMNVEV (reference sequence). Trimming left V 5 bases short and J 4 bases short, with 12 bases between. Here the CDR3 DNA reads TGTGCCAGCAGTCTCGGGGGAGTCGGAAACACCATATATTTT. This codes for CASSLGGVGNTIYF.

The chain links TRBV5-5 to TRBJ1-6; D remains ambiguous. Germline assignment: CDR1 SGHKS and CDR2 YYEKEE (reference sequence). The V end was cut by 0 bases, the J end by 3 bases, with 10 bases between. This CDR3 is built from 16 residues. The CDR3 nucleotides read TGTGCCAGCAGCTTGGCCGGGCAGCGCTATAATTCACCCCTCCACTTT. Translated: CASSLAGQRYNSPLHF.

The genes are TRBV4-2 and TRBJ1-5, with D hard to call. The V end was cut by 0 bases, the J end by 1 base, with 10 bases between. In germline, CDR1 is LGHNA, CDR2 YNFKEQ. CDR3 size: 16 residues. The CDR3 is CASSQDWPGSNQPQHF. DNA for the CDR3: TGTGCCAGCAGCCAAGATTGGCCGGGAAGCAATCAGCCCCAGCATTTT.

The rearrangement joins TRBV5-6 to TRBJ2-7, with TRBD2 as a possible D gene (5 bases). V was trimmed by 0 bases and J by 0 bases, leaving 7 bases between them. The CDR3 covers 14 residues. The germline CDR1 and CDR2 sequences are SGHDT and YYEEEE. In DNA, the CDR3 is TGTGCCAGCAGCTTGGTCGGGAACTCCTACGAGCAGTACTTC. Amino acid sequence: CASSLVGNSYEQYF.

This rearrangement joins TRBV4-2 to TRBJ2-2; 7 bases map to TRBD1. Germline values: CDR1 LGHNA, CDR2 YNFKEQ. V lost 4 bases to trimming and J lost 1 base; unmatched junction nucleotides: 3. There are 15 residues in the CDR3. DNA of the CDR3: TGTGCCAGCAGCCTCGGACAGGAGAACACCGGGGAGCTGTTTTTT. Its translation: CASSLGQENTGELFF.

This chain connects TRBV6-5 to TRBJ2-3; D gene uncertain. This CDR3 region has 14 residues. CDR1 MNHEY and CDR2 SVGAGI come from the germline V gene. V was pared by 2 bases and J by 1 base, with 7 bases between. CDR3 DNA sequence: TGTGCCAGCAGTTACCAGTTCGGCACAGATACGCAGTATTTT. It is translated as CASSYQFGTDTQYF.

This clone rates as medium-sized. CDR3 in amino acids: CASSQYSGTMNTEAFF. Written as DNA, the CDR3 is TGCGCCAGCAGCCAATACAGTGGGACGATGAACACTGAAGCTTTCTTT. V usage is TRBV4-1 and J usage is TRBJ1-1, with D possibly TRBD1 on 5 matching bases. With 2 bases removed from V and 0 bases from J, the gap between germline ends came to 13 bases. The CDR3 runs 16 residues. CDR1 and CDR2 from the germline V gene are MGHRA and YSYEKL.

J is TRBJ1-3 and V is TRBV5-1, with no clear D. The V end lost 4 bases, the J end lost 2 bases, and 13 bases lay between the germline ends. This CDR3 has 15 amino acids. Looked up from germline, CDR1 is SGHRS and CDR2 is YFSETQ. The CDR3 nucleotides are TGCGCCAGCAGCCCATACAACCCTACTGGAAACACCATATATTTT. Encoded protein: CASSPYNPTGNTIYF.

The chain combines TRBV27 with TRBJ1-5; the D gene is possibly TRBD1 (6 bases). The CDR3 has 14 residues. Trimming took off 3 bases at V and 6 bases at J, with 12 bases between the two ends. Germline CDR1 is MNHEY and CDR2 is SMNVEV (reference sequence). CDR3 bases: TGTGCCAGCAGTTTCTCCCAGGGGAGTCAGCCCCAGCATTTT. Protein sequence: CASSFSQGSQPQHF.

This clone appeared a single time. This chain joins TRBV11-2 and TRBJ1-5; D ambiguous. Germline-derived CDR1 and CDR2 are SGHAT and FQNNGV. There are 13 residues in the CDR3. The V end was cut by 1 base, the J end by 6 bases, with 7 bases between. The CDR3 loop is CASSLGEGQPQHF. Here the CDR3 DNA reads TGTGCCAGCAGCTTAGGGGAGGGTCAGCCCCAGCATTTT.

The chain recombines TRBV27 with TRBJ2-3, with D perhaps TRBD2 (6 bases). The germline V gene encodes CDR1 MNHEY and CDR2 SMNVEV (reference sequence). The V end lost 5 bases, the J end lost 1 base, and 13 bases lay between the germline ends. This CDR3 comprises 15 residues. The CDR3 is CASSQTSGRTDTQYF. CDR3 in DNA: TGTGCCAGCAGTCAGACTAGTGGACGCACAGATACGCAGTATTTT.

The rearrangement uses TRBV9 and TRBJ2-3, with TRBD2 matching 11 bases. The CDR3 is 16 residues long. Germline CDR1 SGDLS, CDR2 YYNGEE. J lost 6 bases, V lost 2 bases, and 8 bases had no gene match. The CDR3 DNA reads TGTGCCAGCAGCGTGGCACTAGCGGGAGCAATGGATACGCAGTATTTT. This sequence encodes CASSVALAGAMDTQYF.

The chain employs TRBV10-3 and TRBJ2-4, with TRBD2 identical over 7 bases. After removal of 4 bases from V and 8 bases from J, the junction contained 2 bases not matched to a gene. The CDR3 totals 12 residues. The germline gives CDR1 ENHRY, CDR2 SYGVKD. The CDR3 here is CAISVRGDIQYF. The CDR3 DNA is TGTGCCATCAGTGTCCGGGGGGACATTCAGTACTTC.

This clone has more than one count but fewer than ten. This chain joins TRBV4-3 and TRBJ2-7; 8 bases fit TRBD1. The germline CDR1 and CDR2 sequences are LGHNA and YSLEER. The junction had 5 bases not matched to a gene; V was cut back by 2 bases and J by 5 bases. The CDR3 totals 14 residues. The CDR3 nucleotides read TGCGCCAGCAGCCAAACAGGGGGAAGCCACGAGCAGTACTTC. The encoded protein is CASSQTGGSHEQYF.

The chain couples TRBV9 to TRBJ2-3; no definite D call. There are 13 residues in the CDR3. Trimming took 3 bases from V and 7 from J, leaving 12 bases between them. CDR1 is SGDLS, CDR2 YYNGEE, per germline. This CDR3 reads CASSASLAYTQYF. For the CDR3, the DNA is TGTGCCAGCAGCGCCTCGTTGGCCTATACGCAGTATTTT.

This clone appeared a few times. The V call is TRBV2, the J call TRBJ1-2; 11 bases fit TRBD1. Trimming at V came to 4 bases and at J to 5 bases, leaving 12 bases not matched to a gene. Germline-derived CDR1 and CDR2 are SNHLY and FYNNEI. This CDR3 comprises 17 residues. Here the CDR3 reads CASSGTGGASWGYGYTF. The CDR3 DNA is TGTGCCAGCAGTGGGACAGGGGGCGCGTCCTGGGGATATGGCTACACCTTC.

Regarding this clone: This CDR3 is also generated by other DNA sequences in the sample. This chain joins TRBV5-1 and TRBJ2-7; 10 bases align to TRBD1. This CDR3 spans 13 amino acids. Looked up from germline, CDR1 is SGHRS and CDR2 is YFSETQ. V gave up 3 bases and J gave up 3 bases; unmatched junction bases: 0. The CDR3 sequence is CASSWTGGYEQYF. CDR3 nucleotides: TGCGCCAGCAGCTGGACAGGGGGCTACGAGCAGTACTTC.